This entry concerns a single T cell receptor (beta chain). Antigen specificity is unknown. Noted time point: week 35, safety follow-up. Vaccination comprised doses that each held 300 ug of mutant IDH1 20-mer peptide, plus topical imiquimod. This specimen belongs to a study of a mutant IDH1 vaccine in newly diagnosed glioma. Produced via immunoSEQ multiplex PCR; TCRdb's table is partial and in-frame only. The sample lists some 70,000 clones, about four fifths seen once, with approximately 12% in the top ten. The CDR3 covers 16 residues. CDR1 and CDR2 from the germline V gene are SGHTS and YDEGEE. Trimming stripped 5 bases from V and 7 bases from J, with 21 bases between.

V usage is TRBV5-8 and J usage is TRBJ1-4; possibly TRBD1 for D (6 bases). The source of this sequence is a man in his late teens or twenties with glioma. Sequenced here: PBMCs, sampled from a glioma patient whose treatment included an IDH1 peptide vaccine. CDR3: CASRTWDTGLGEKLFF. CDR3 DNA: TGTGCCAGCAGAACTTGGGATACAGGGCTAGGTGAAAAACTGTTTTTT.